Here is one T cell receptor (beta chain) with its context. Its target is not known. Sorting of PBMCs yielded the CD4+ and CD8+ T cells. This sample stems from a study of CD8+ T cells in alopecia areata. Study-level points and caveats: Sequencing of scalp samples also captures resident alphabeta T cells of normal skin.

RNA extraction was followed by reverse transcription into cDNA, which acted as the sequencing template. This table comes from immunoSEQ multiplex PCR, and its TCRdb copy is limited to in-frame clones, with some not included. The sample has 150,000 to 200,000 clones, 55% to 65% seen once; the top ten hold about 4.5%. The CDR3 spans 14 residues. The ends were cut back, 8 bases at V and 0 bases at J, with 13 bases in the middle. Germline lookup yields CDR1 SEHNR and CDR2 FQNEAQ (reference sequence). This receptor was obtained from a human donor in good health. The material sequenced was CD4+ T cells sorted from blood. The V gene is TRBV7-9, the J gene TRBJ1-1, with D perhaps TRBD1 (5 bases). DNA of the CDR3: TGTGCCAGCGACGGGGCCGGCCTGAACACTGAAGCTTTCTTT. Protein product: CASDGAGLNTEAFF.